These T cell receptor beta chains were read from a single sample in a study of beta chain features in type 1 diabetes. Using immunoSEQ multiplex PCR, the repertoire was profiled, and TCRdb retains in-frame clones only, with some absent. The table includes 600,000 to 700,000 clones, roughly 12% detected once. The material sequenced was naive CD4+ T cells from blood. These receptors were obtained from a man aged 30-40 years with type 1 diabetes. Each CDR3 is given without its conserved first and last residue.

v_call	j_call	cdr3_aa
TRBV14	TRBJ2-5	ASSQGYAGLAGAETQY
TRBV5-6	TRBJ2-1	ASSMPPGEQF
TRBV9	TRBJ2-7	ASSPTEGVYEQY
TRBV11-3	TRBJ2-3	ASSMGQGLDTQY
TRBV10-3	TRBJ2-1	AISESEANEQF
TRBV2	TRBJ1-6	ASSVFPGGVNNSPLH
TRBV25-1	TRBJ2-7	ASSEGSDIHYEQY
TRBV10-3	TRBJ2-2	AIKSTANTGELF
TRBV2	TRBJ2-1	ASSELASGIYNEQF
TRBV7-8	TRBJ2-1	ASSLLSGGNYEQF
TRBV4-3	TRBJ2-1	ASSQAGGTYNEQF
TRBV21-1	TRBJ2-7	ASPGAWGPYLTYEQY
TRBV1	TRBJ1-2	TSSQEQHYGYT
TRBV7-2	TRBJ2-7	ASSLGQGAYEQY
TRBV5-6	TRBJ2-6	ASSSGSSGANVLT
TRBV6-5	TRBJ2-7	ASSNGDRGYEQY
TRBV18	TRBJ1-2	ASSLGTAGGGYT
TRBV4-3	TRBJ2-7	ASSQDHWAQEQY
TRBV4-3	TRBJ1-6	ASSQIPGNSPLH
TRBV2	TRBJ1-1	ASSGPDRGVEAF
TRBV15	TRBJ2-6	ATSRYTGSSGANVLT
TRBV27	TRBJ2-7	ASSRPGTGLPYEQY
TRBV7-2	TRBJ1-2	ASSAQPIANYGYT
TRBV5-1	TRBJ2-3	ASSLEGTGPDTQY
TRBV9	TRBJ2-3	ASSVAPTGIADTQY
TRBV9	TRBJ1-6	ASSVGPSGGDSPLH
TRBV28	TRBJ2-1	ATTRYNEQF
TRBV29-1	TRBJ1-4	SVSGRTNEKLF
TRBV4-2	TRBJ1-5	ASSQDRQGSQPQH
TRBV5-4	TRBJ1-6	ASSLAKGIYSPLH
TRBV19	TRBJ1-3	ASLNQLGGSGNTIY
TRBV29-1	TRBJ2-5	SVDWRKRETQY
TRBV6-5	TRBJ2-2	ASSYGLADYTGELF
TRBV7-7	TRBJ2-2	ASSLGGAGPNTGELF
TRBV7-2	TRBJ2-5	ASSRQGSVSQY
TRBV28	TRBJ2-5	ASTSAGGIETQY
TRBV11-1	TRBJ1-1	ASSSTGNTEAF
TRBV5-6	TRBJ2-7	ASSLAVRSGVNYEQY
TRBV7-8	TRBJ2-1	ASSSPTRLNEQF
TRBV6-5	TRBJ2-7	ASSYSYNQDYEQY
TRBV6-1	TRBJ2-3	ASRDFTDTQY
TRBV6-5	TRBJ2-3	ASSYSAGSTDTQY
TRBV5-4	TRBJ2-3	ASSSTGSTDTQY
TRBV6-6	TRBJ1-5	ASSVTGRNQPQH
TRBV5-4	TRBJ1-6	ASSLAQVYNSPLH
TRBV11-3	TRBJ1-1	ASSLRLPNTEAF
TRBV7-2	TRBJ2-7	ASSSQVSQGAYEQY
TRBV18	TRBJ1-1	ASSPAGEGEAF
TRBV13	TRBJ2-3	ASSSGGVYSTDTQY
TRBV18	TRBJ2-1	ASSLEDGNEQF
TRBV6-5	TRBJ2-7	ASSPTGTYYYEQY
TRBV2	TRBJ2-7	ASRTGGVDEQY
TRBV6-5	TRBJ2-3	ASSYSIGSDTQY
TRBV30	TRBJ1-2	VGGNNYGYT
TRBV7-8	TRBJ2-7	ASSYRVPNEQY